This T cell receptor beta chain was identified during a study of T-cell reconstitution after alpha-beta-depleted transplantation in children. Unique molecular identifiers were used to barcode this TCRbeta library. Using its own MiXCR run on the PCR reads, TCRdb lists one record per CDR3 protein. The table shows hundreds of thousands of distinct CDR3 sequences, with approximately 32% occurring only once. This clonotype was found a few times. The source is a human donor who donated a stem cell graft to a child with aplastic anemia. Material: PBMCs from the stem cell graft donor, obtained from the stem cell graft.

CDR3 in amino acids: CSAKPLGWVNQPQHF. The CDR3 DNA reads TGCAGTGCTAAACCCTTGGGGTGGGTTAATCAGCCCCAGCATTTT. The chain links TRBV20-1 to TRBJ1-5; D remains unclear. The V end was cut by 4 bases, the J end by 4 bases, with 17 bases between. Germline-derived CDR1 and CDR2 are DFQATT and SNEGSKA (reference sequence). The CDR3 spans 15 residues.